The T cell receptor beta chain described here comes from a study of regulatory T cells in long-lasting Graves disease. This clonotype has a count of ten or more. The time point was: newly diagnosed GD, antithyroid drugs for less than 3 months. The TCR library was made from RNA that had been extracted from PBMCs in TRIzol. Combining iRepertoire HTBI primers with Arm-PCR of CDR3 regions, the authors built TCR beta libraries. TCRdb reprocessed the multiplex PCR reads via MiXCR and lists one record per CDR3 protein. Of about 470,000 distinct CDR3 sequences listed, 15% are singletons. A further study also used this sample, focusing on T cells in Graves' hyperthyroidism and ophthalmopathy.

Here the sequenced sample was peripheral blood mononuclear cells (PBMCs), taken at new diagnosis, from a patient treated with antithyroid drugs. The TCR comes from a woman aged 30 to 39 with Graves disease.

CDR3 amino acids: CASSSGAGGPNEQYF. CDR3 sequence (DNA): TGTGCCAGCAGCTCCGGGGCGGGAGGGCCTAACGAGCAGTACTTC. The chain joins TRBV6-2 or TRBV6-3 to TRBJ2-7; the match to TRBD2 covers 9 bases. With 6 bases clipped from V and 5 bases from J, the junction kept 11 bases outside the gene matches. Germline V gene data show CDR1 as MNHEY and CDR2 as SVGEGT. This CDR3 contains 15 residues.